The T cell receptor (beta chain) described here comes from a study of blood T cell repertoires in COVID-19. Study-wide context: The cDNA or gDNA used as material had been derived from T cells, B-cell-depleted T cells, or PBMCs.

Original handling: Estimation of nucleated cell counts relied on the amplification of reference gene primers. Sequenced by immunoSEQ multiplex PCR; TCRdb stores in-frame clones only, minus some. V and J calls and clone size follow that table, whereas D and trimming were derived from the DNA. The sample records tens of thousands of clones, 82% being singletons. This CDR3 has 15 residues. Trimming left V 7 bases short and J 0 bases short, with 15 bases between. Per germline, CDR1 MNHEY and CDR2 SVGAGI. This TCR was recovered from a woman aged 80 or older with acute or convalescent COVID-19. The rearrangement uses TRBV6-5 and TRBJ1-1, with D uncertain. Source material: peripheral blood. CDR3 amino acids: CASTYPLGVNTEAFF. The CDR3 nucleotides are TGTGCCAGCACCTACCCCTTGGGCGTGAACACTGAAGCTTTCTTT.